This T cell receptor (beta chain) came from a study of T cells in Graves' hyperthyroidism and ophthalmopathy. At the level of the study: Peripheral blood was taken when the disease was first diagnosed, before any treatment began.

These patients, aged 18 to 65, had recently diagnosed hyperthyroidism lasting under 2 months. The germline V and J ends were trimmed by 6 bases and 8 bases, with 10 bases remaining between them. CDR1 is SGHAT and CDR2 is FQDESV in the germline V gene (reference sequence). The CDR3 consists of 11 residues. This clonotype was detected ten times or more. Amplification targeted TCR beta CDR3 regions from RNA transcripts. HTBI primers were the set used in a first-round RT-PCR of the TCR CDR3. TCRdb re-analysed the multiplex PCR reads in MiXCR, keeping a single row per CDR3 protein. The table has 380,000 or so distinct CDR3 sequences, approximately 14% seen once.

The receptor was isolated from a woman aged 30 to 39 with Graves' hyperthyroidism. This sequence joins TRBV11-1 and TRBJ1-1, with no clear D. Sequenced: blood. Here the CDR3 reads CASSPVREAFF. Written as DNA, the CDR3 is TGTGCCAGCAGTCCCGTCAGAGAAGCTTTCTTT. Filled out from reference TRBV11-1 and TRBJ1-1, the complete variable domain reads EAEVAQSPRYKITEKSQAVAFWCDPISGHATLYWYRQILGQGPELLVQFQDESVVDDSQLPKDRFSAERLKGVDSTLKIQPAELGDSAMYLCASSPVREAFFGQGTRLTVV.